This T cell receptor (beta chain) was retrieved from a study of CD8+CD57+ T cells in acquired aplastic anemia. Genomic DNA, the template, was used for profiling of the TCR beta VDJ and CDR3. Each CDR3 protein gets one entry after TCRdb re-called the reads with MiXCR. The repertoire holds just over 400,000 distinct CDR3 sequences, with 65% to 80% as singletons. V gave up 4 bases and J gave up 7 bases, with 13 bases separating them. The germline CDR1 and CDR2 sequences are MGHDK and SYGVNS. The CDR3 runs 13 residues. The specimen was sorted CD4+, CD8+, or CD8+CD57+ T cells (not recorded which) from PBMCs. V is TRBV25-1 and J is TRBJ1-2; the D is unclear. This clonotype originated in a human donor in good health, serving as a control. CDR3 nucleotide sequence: TGTGCCAGCAGTGTAGAATGGGGAGGTGGCTACACCTTC. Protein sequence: CASSVEWGGGYTF.